This T cell receptor beta chain stems from a study of T-cell memory formation after mild COVID-19. TCRdb fed the 5' RACE reads into MiXCR, producing one record per CDR3 protein. The sample gives under 550,000 distinct CDR3 sequences, approximately 19% of which show up once; around a fifth is in the top ten. Germline V CDR1 and CDR2: SGHTA, FQGNSA. Deletions cut 2 bases from V and 4 bases from J, with 8 bases between. This CDR3 contains 14 residues. The TCR originated in a man younger than 35 who had mild COVID-19 (a few samples of this study predate the infection). Cell type and time point are not known. The sequenced material came from PBMCs or a T cell subset sorted from them (not recorded which). This chain joins TRBV7-2 and TRBJ2-2; no clear D gene. The CDR3: CASSLLPGTGELFF. The CDR3, as DNA: TGTGCCAGCAGCTTATTGCCGGGCACCGGGGAGCTGTTTTTT.